The 26 T cell receptor beta chains below were found in one sample sequenced in a study of T cells after posttransplantation cyclophosphamide. Treatment was busulfan-fludarabine conditioning, a marrow graft, and cyclophosphamide on days +3 and +4. Assay used: immunoSEQ multiplex PCR; TCRdb lists only in-frame clones, some missing. Captured here are 2,500 or so clones, none seen once; the top ten comprise about 9.4%. This material consisted of PBMCs, taken 32 days after allogeneic stem cell transplant with posttransplant cyclophosphamide. These receptors originate from a female patient aged 45-60 years who received an allogeneic stem cell transplant from a related donor, was CMV-positive, and had no GVHD. Some T cells may be graft donor cells.

Ten or more counts support this clone. The V call is TRBV2, the J call TRBJ2-3; D is unresolved. This CDR3 has 16 amino acids. Germline CDR1 and CDR2: SNHLY and FYNNEI. The V and J ends lost 10 bases and 1 base respectively, with 21 bases between them. Here the CDR3 reads CANQPLSLGRTDTQYF. The CDR3 DNA sequence: TGTGCCAACCAACCTTTGTCCCTGGGCCGCACAGATACGCAGTATTTT. Combining the CDR3 with reference TRBV2 and TRBJ2-3 gives the whole variable domain EPEVTQTPSHQVTQMGQEVILRCVPISNHLYFYWYRQILGQKVEFLVSFYNNEISEKSEIFDDQFSVERPDGSNFTLKIRSTKLEDSAMYFCANQPLSLGRTDTQYFGPGTRLTVL.

Sample share makes this clone medium-sized. The chain recombines TRBV19 with TRBJ1-1, with a possible D match to TRBD1 (5 bases). Trimming cost V 6 bases and J 1 base, with 18 bases left between them. Germline V gene data show CDR1 as LNHDA and CDR2 as SQIVND (reference sequence). The CDR3 is 16 residues long. The CDR3 loop reads CASRSNLRGKNTEAFF. CDR3 bases: TGTGCCAGTAGAAGTAACTTAAGGGGAAAGAACACTGAAGCTTTCTTT.

This clone was observed at least ten times. The rearrangement joins TRBV9 to TRBJ1-1; perhaps TRBD1 as D (5 bases). This CDR3 has 13 residues. The V end was cut by 5 bases, the J end by 4 bases, with 12 bases between. From germline, CDR1 is SGDLS and CDR2 YYNGEE. The CDR3 bases are TGTGCCAGCAGTCCGGGGGTAGGCACTGAAGCTTTCTTT. This translates into CASSPGVGTEAFF.

This clone was observed many times. The genes are TRBV9 and TRBJ2-7, with D possibly called TRBD1 or TRBD2 (7 bases each). CDR1 is SGDLS, CDR2 YYNGEE, per germline. V lost 4 bases and J lost 0, with 14 bases in between. CDR3 length equals 15 residues. CDR3 sequence reads: CASSPSGTVSYEQYF. CDR3 DNA sequence: TGTGCCAGCAGCCCGAGCGGGACAGTCTCCTACGAGCAGTACTTC.

By frequency in the sample, this clone is medium-sized (0.01 to 0.1%). V gene TRBV4-1 combines with J gene TRBJ2-1, with 12 positions matching TRBD2. This CDR3 region has 20 residues. CDR1 is MGHRA, CDR2 YSYEKL, per germline. After removal of 5 bases from V and 1 base from J, the junction contained 15 bases not matched to a gene. The CDR3 DNA reads TGCGCCAGCAGCGATGGGACTAGCGGGCCGGGTAGGCGGTCCTACAATGAGCAGTTCTTC. Protein sequence: CASSDGTSGPGRRSYNEQFF.

By share of the sample, this clone is medium-sized. CDR3 nucleotides: TGCGCCAGCAGCTTGGGTGGGGGCTCGTTTGACGAGCAGTACTTC. This codes for CASSLGGGSFDEQYF. The rearrangement joins TRBV5-1 to TRBJ2-7, with D possibly TRBD1 on 6 matching bases. V was clipped by 0 bases and J by 5 bases, with 15 bases between them. The germline CDR1 and CDR2 sequences are SGHRS and YFSETQ. The CDR3 runs 15 residues.

By proportion, this clone is medium-sized (0.01 to 0.1%). This rearrangement joins TRBV10-3 to TRBJ2-2, with 11 bases lining up with TRBD2. Trimming removed 2 bases from V and 4 bases from J; junction bases left unmatched: 6. Germline V gives CDR1 ENHRY, CDR2 SYGVKD. The CDR3 sequence is 17 residues long. This CDR3 is CAISETSGRRGTGELFF. The CDR3 bases are TGTGCCATCAGTGAGACTAGCGGGAGACGCGGCACCGGGGAGCTGTTTTTT.

This clone was counted ten times or more. The chain joins TRBV5-1 to TRBJ1-6, with D possibly matching TRBD1 (5 bases). The length of the CDR3 is 14 residues. The V and J ends lost 5 bases and 6 bases respectively, with 12 bases between them. CDR1 SGHRS and CDR2 YFSETQ come from the germline V gene. CDR3 loop: CASRPTQGNSPLHF. As DNA, the CDR3 is TGCGCCAGCAGGCCTACTCAGGGTAATTCACCCCTCCACTTT.

This clone was seen at least ten times. The chain has TRBV5-1 and TRBJ1-2, with a weak D call TRBD1 (5 bases). CDR3 length: 15 amino acids. Trimming left V 1 base short and J 4 bases short, with 14 bases between. Germline V CDR1 and CDR2: SGHRS, YFSETQ. The DNA of the CDR3 is TGCGCCAGCAGCTTGTATGGGACTCACACCTATGGCTACACCTTC. Its protein is CASSLYGTHTYGYTF.

This clone rates as medium-sized. The gene calls are TRBV5-1 and TRBJ2-3; 7 bases fit TRBD1. Trimming removed 0 bases from V and 6 bases from J; junction bases left unmatched: 7. Germline-derived CDR1 and CDR2 are SGHRS and YFSETQ. This CDR3 spans 15 amino acids. The CDR3 region is CASSLEGRGLDTQYF. The CDR3 nucleotides read TGCGCCAGCAGCTTGGAAGGCAGGGGGTTGGATACGCAGTATTTT.

By share, this clone ranks as medium-sized (0.01 to 0.1%). The chain has TRBV6-2 or TRBV6-3 and TRBJ2-1; 12 bases agree with TRBD2. Germline loops: CDR1 MNHEY, CDR2 SVGEGT. V lost 0 bases to trimming and J lost 0 bases; unmatched junction nucleotides: 9. The CDR3 is made up of 20 amino acids. CDR3 sequence: CASSYSTLAGGPYSYNEQFF. The CDR3 DNA reads as TGTGCCAGCAGTTACTCGACGCTAGCGGGAGGGCCGTACTCCTACAATGAGCAGTTCTTC.

This clone showed up many times. The chain uses TRBV28 and TRBJ1-5, with TRBD1 as a possible D gene (6 bases). Trimming cost V 7 bases and J 0 bases, with 13 bases left between them. The CDR3 sequence is 15 residues long. Germline values: CDR1 MDHEN, CDR2 SYDVKM. In DNA, the CDR3 is TGTGCCAGCATTACCCCAGGGGCTAGCAATCAGCCCCAGCATTTT. Its protein is CASITPGASNQPQHF. Variable domain in full (rest from reference TRBV28 and TRBJ1-5): DVKVTQSSRYLVKRTGEKVFLECVQDMDHENMFWYRQDPGLGLRLIYFSYDVKMKEKGDIPEGYSVSREKKERFSLILESASTNQTSMYLCASITPGASNQPQHFGDGTRLSIL.

This clone was detected many times. The V and J genes are TRBV27 and TRBJ2-7, with D tentatively TRBD2 (5 bases). V was trimmed by 4 bases and J by 2 bases, leaving 9 bases between them. This CDR3 has 13 residues. The germline V gene encodes CDR1 MNHEY and CDR2 SMNVEV (reference sequence). CDR3 in amino acids: CASSSAAAYEQYF. CDR3 DNA: TGTGCCAGCAGTTCGGCAGCGGCCTACGAGCAGTACTTC.

This clone was picked up a small number of times. Possible read error: a much larger clone is one base away. This chain connects TRBV25-1 to TRBJ1-3, with TRBD1 matching 7 bases. CDR1 and CDR2 (germline): MGHDK, SYGVNS. CDR3 length: 17 residues. In DNA form, the CDR3 reads TGTGCCAGCAGTCCTCCCCCAGGGGGAAAGACTGGAAACCCCATATATTTT. Translated, it gives CASSPPPGGKTGNPIYF. The whole variable domain, remainder taken from reference TRBV25-1 and TRBJ1-3, is EADIYQTPRYLVIGTGKKITLECSQTMGHDKMYWYQQDPGMELHLIHYSYGVNSTEKGDLSSESTVSRIRTEHFPLTLESARPSHTSQYLCASSPPPGGKTGNPIYFGEGSWLTVV.

This clone was seen ten or more times. The chain joins TRBV7-2 to TRBJ1-5; D gene unclear. The CDR3 has 15 amino acids. The V end was cut by 2 bases, the J end by 1 base, with 9 bases between. From germline, CDR1 is SGHTA and CDR2 FQGNSA. CDR3 sequence: CASSLIGGSNQPQHF. The CDR3 nucleotides read TGTGCCAGCAGCTTAATAGGCGGGAGCAATCAGCCCCAGCATTTT.

The rearrangement joins TRBV25-1 to TRBJ1-2; 8 nucleotides agree with TRBD1. The CDR3 is made up of 14 amino acids. CDR1 and CDR2 (germline): MGHDK, SYGVNS. With V trimmed by 6 bases and J by 4 bases, 7 bases remained unmatched. The CDR3 nucleotides are TGTGCCAGCAGCCAGGGACAGGCCATCTATGGCTACACCTTC. It codes for CASSQGQAIYGYTF.

Sample share makes this clone medium-sized (0.01 to 0.1%). V and J are TRBV19 and TRBJ1-1; TRBD1 is a possible D gene (5 bases). V lost 10 bases to trimming and J lost 0 bases, with 15 bases between them. In germline, CDR1 is LNHDA, CDR2 SQIVND (reference sequence). The CDR3 consists of 14 residues. The CDR3 loop reads CATSQNRLNTEAFF. CDR3 bases: TGTGCCACCTCCCAGAACAGGCTGAACACTGAAGCTTTCTTT. The full variable domain, with the rest looked up from reference TRBV19 and TRBJ1-1, is DGGITQSPKYLFRKEGQNVTLSCEQNLNHDAMYWYRQDPGQGLRLIYYSQIVNDFQKGDIAEGYSVSREKKESFPLTVTSAQKNPTAFYLCATSQNRLNTEAFFGQGTRLTVV.

This clone qualifies as medium-sized. V and J are TRBV7-9 and TRBJ2-3; TRBD1 agrees at 11 bases. The germline V gene encodes CDR1 SEHNR and CDR2 FQNEAQ (reference sequence). The V segment lost 4 bases and the J segment 2 bases; nucleotides outside the gene matches: 2. This CDR3 has 15 amino acids. CDR3 sequence reads: CASSWGQGDTDTQYF. CDR3 DNA sequence: TGTGCCAGCAGCTGGGGACAGGGGGACACAGATACGCAGTATTTT.

This clone was seen repeatedly, ten times or more. The chain has TRBV7-8 and TRBJ1-5, with TRBD1 as a possible D gene (5 bases). Trimming left V 5 bases short and J 0 bases short, with 11 bases between. This CDR3 has 15 residues. In germline, CDR1 is SGHVS, CDR2 FQNEAQ. CDR3 coding DNA: TGTGCCAGCAGCCCCCGGGACTATAGCAATCAGCCCCAGCATTTT. This gives the protein CASSPRDYSNQPQHF.

This clone was seen ten or more times. The chain joins TRBV5-1 to TRBJ2-3, with a possible D match to TRBD1 (5 bases). Trimming took 0 bases from V and 3 from J, leaving 14 bases between them. The CDR3 spans 16 residues. From germline, CDR1 is SGHRS and CDR2 YFSETQ. The CDR3 spells CASSLGGSSQTDTQYF. DNA of the CDR3: TGCGCCAGCAGCTTGGGGGGCTCCTCCCAAACAGATACGCAGTATTTT.

This clone is classed as large. The chain recombines TRBV18 with TRBJ2-2, with 8 positions matching TRBD1. Trimming cost V 3 bases and J 7 bases; bases outside gene matches: 7. Per the germline V gene, CDR1 is KGHSH and CDR2 is LQKENI. The CDR3 is made up of 15 amino acids. The CDR3 is CASSPRTGTDGELFF. The CDR3 DNA reads TGTGCCAGCTCACCCAGGACAGGGACGGACGGGGAGCTGTTTTTT.

This clone is deemed medium-sized. V is TRBV2 and J is TRBJ2-1; 9 nucleotides agree with TRBD2. Germline assignment: CDR1 SNHLY and CDR2 FYNNEI. The CDR3 length is 15 residues. The J segment lost 8 bases and the V segment lost 5 bases, leaving 10 bases of the junction unmatched. CDR3 protein: CASSRSWASGDEQFF. DNA for the CDR3: TGTGCCAGCAGTCGAAGCTGGGCTAGCGGGGATGAGCAGTTCTTC.

This clone was seen ten or more times. The chain is built from TRBV5-1 and TRBJ1-2, with 10 nucleotides matching TRBD1. Trimming cost V 4 bases and J 4 bases; bases outside gene matches: 7. CDR1 SGHRS and CDR2 YFSETQ come from the germline V gene. The CDR3 runs to 15 residues. CDR3 in DNA: TGCGCCAGCAGCATAGGGACAGGGGCATTCTATGGCTACACCTTC. Translation gives CASSIGTGAFYGYTF.

By sample fraction, this clone is medium-sized. The chain combines TRBV4-2 with TRBJ2-2; 9 bases fit TRBD2. This CDR3 is built from 17 residues. Losses at the gene ends were 3 bases for V and 5 bases for J; bases not matched to a gene: 10. CDR1 LGHNA and CDR2 YNFKEQ come from the germline V gene. CDR3 loop: CASSHPASGIGTGELFF. Written as DNA, the CDR3 is TGTGCCAGCAGCCATCCAGCTAGCGGGATAGGTACCGGGGAGCTGTTTTTT.

This clone has a count of ten or more. This sequence joins TRBV7-2 and TRBJ1-2; D not certain. The germline V gene has CDR1 SGHTA and CDR2 FQGNSA. V was pared by 3 bases and J by 5 bases, with 13 bases between. The CDR3 contains 14 residues. The CDR3: CASSFKGYGYGYTF. The CDR3 nucleotides are TGTGCCAGCAGCTTTAAGGGTTACGGATATGGCTACACCTTC.

By its share, this clone is medium-sized. V usage is TRBV29-1 and J usage is TRBJ2-7; 8 bases are shared with TRBD1. The germline CDR1 and CDR2 sequences are SQVTM and ANQGSEA. Trimming removed 2 bases from V and 2 bases from J; junction bases left unmatched: 2. The CDR3 is made up of 13 amino acids. The CDR3 spells CSVERTGTYEQYF. As DNA, the CDR3 is TGCAGCGTTGAAAGGACAGGGACCTACGAGCAGTACTTC.